The entry below gives a single TCR beta chain sequence along with its context. Its matching antigen is unknown. Amplification used two nested PCRs: roughly 17 cycles, then approximately 9 cycles, on TCRalpha/TCRbeta cDNA. TCRdb re-called the 5' RACE reads and gives one entry per CDR3 protein, without DNA. This listing includes 330,000 or so distinct CDR3 sequences. Researchers isolated total RNA from whole blood without sorting T cells. CDR1 LGHDT and CDR2 YNNKEL come from the germline V gene (reference sequence). CDR3 length: 15 residues. These data are taken from a study of monozygotic twins with inflammatory bowel disease. Study-wide results and limits: Concordant and discordant twins showed no difference in repertoire similarity, possibly from limited power. Among the T cells, different subtypes could not be distinguished.

V gene TRBV3-1 combines with J gene TRBJ2-1; without DNA, the TCRdb call of TRBD1 cannot be checked. This receptor was taken from a human donor with ulcerative colitis or Crohn's disease, or a healthy co-twin of an affected twin (not recorded which). Material: blood. Here the CDR3 reads CASSPGQGDYNEQFF.